This entry concerns a single T cell receptor (beta chain). The protocol was immunoSEQ multiplex PCR, while the TCRdb copy is restricted to in-frame clones and leaves out a portion. The sample holds hundreds of thousands of clones, roughly 87% seen once. This sample is drawn from a study of blood T cell repertoires in COVID-19. Study-wide context: Spain, Italy and the United States supplied samples that represented acute and convalescent COVID-19.

Input material: PBMCs or T cells enriched from blood (not recorded which). The source of this sequence is a woman between 35 and 50 years old with acute COVID-19.

The CDR3 DNA is TGCAGCGTTGAATCCTCGGGGGGGACTGAAGCTTTCTTT. The encoded protein is CSVESSGGTEAFF. The chain combines TRBV29-1 with TRBJ1-1; D possibly corresponds to TRBD1 (5 bases). The CDR3 consists of 13 residues. Germline loops: CDR1 SQVTM, CDR2 ANQGSEA. Trimming cost V 2 bases and J 5 bases, with 12 bases left between them. Full variable domain (outside the CDR3, taken from reference TRBV29-1 and TRBJ1-1): SAVISQKPSRDICQRGTSLTIQCQVDSQVTMMFWYRQQPGQSLTLIATANQGSEATYESGFVIDKFPISRPNLTFSTLTVSNMSPEDSSIYLCSVESSGGTEAFFGQGTRLTVV.